Listed here are 17 T cell receptor beta chains from one sample, sequenced in a study of human T cells and chemical hapten exposure. Specified time point: patch test 3, about 24 weeks after DPC sensitization. As to treatment: therapeutic diphenylcyclopropenone sensitization with weekly scalp DPC. In TCRdb, the RACE reads were re-called with MiXCR into one record per CDR3 protein. Here the sample spans fewer than 200,000 distinct CDR3 sequences, around 30% being singletons. This sample comprised whole blood, obtained in connection with sensitization to the hapten diphenylcyclopropenone (DPC). The receptor source for this set is a woman aged 18-29 years with alopecia areata. Some clones in this sample may be carry-over from other donors' samples.

This clonotype was counted between two and nine times. The chain uses TRBV10-3 and TRBJ2-7; 7 bases agree with TRBD2. The germline gives CDR1 ENHRY, CDR2 SYGVKD. CDR3 length equals 16 residues. The V gene end was trimmed by 3 bases and the J gene end by 0 bases; junction bases not matched to a gene: 8. CDR3 in amino acids: CAISDLAGRSSYEQYF. The CDR3 nucleotides are TGTGCCATCAGTGATTTAGCGGGTCGGAGCTCCTACGAGCAGTACTTC.

This chain links TRBV5-1 with TRBJ2-1; 9 bases align to TRBD1. The CDR3 loop spans 16 amino acids. In germline, CDR1 is SGHRS, CDR2 YFSETQ. Trimming took 3 bases from V and 6 from J; bases not matched to a gene: 10. As DNA, the CDR3 is TGCGCCAGCAGCTCCCTAGGACAGGGGAAAGCCAATGAGCAGTTCTTC. Protein: CASSSLGQGKANEQFF.

The rearrangement joins TRBV7-9 to TRBJ2-4, with unresolved D. The CDR3 spans 12 residues. Germline assignment: CDR1 SEHNR and CDR2 FQNEAQ (reference sequence). Trimming pared 5 bases from V and 5 bases from J, leaving 7 bases between. CDR3 nucleotides: TGTGCCAGCAGCCTCCGGGAAAACATTCAGTACTTC. It is translated as CASSLRENIQYF.

This clonotype turned up a few times. The rearrangement uses TRBV7-2 and TRBJ2-3; weak D call: TRBD2 (5 bases). This CDR3 region has 14 residues. In germline, CDR1 is SGHTA, CDR2 FQGNSA. Between the trimmed V and J ends, which lost 4 bases and 4 bases, there was a span of 12 bases. CDR3 protein: CASSYRTGSDTQYF. CDR3 DNA sequence: TGTGCCAGCAGCTACCGGACTGGGTCAGATACGCAGTATTTT.

The chain couples TRBV7-6 to TRBJ1-4; D not resolved. Germline-derived CDR1 and CDR2 are SGHVS and FNYEAQ. V shed 3 bases and J shed 0 bases, with 11 bases lying between them. The CDR3 has 16 residues. The CDR3 spells CASSFQTEPTNEKLFF. CDR3 DNA sequence: TGTGCCAGCAGCTTTCAGACGGAACCAACTAATGAAAAACTGTTTTTT. The full variable domain, in which reference TRBV7-6 and TRBJ1-4 provide the parts outside the CDR3, is GAGVSQSPRYKVTKRGQDVALRCDPISGHVSLYWYRQALGQGPEFLTYFNYEAQQDKSGLPNDRFSAERPEGSISTLTIQRTEQRDSAMYRCASSFQTEPTNEKLFFGSGTQLSVL.

This clonotype was found a few times. The chain employs TRBV6-5 and TRBJ2-7; possibly TRBD1 or TRBD2 for D (5 bases each). Looked up from germline, CDR1 is MNHEY and CDR2 is SVGAGI. The CDR3 is 16 residues long. V was trimmed by 5 bases and J by 0 bases, leaving 17 bases between them. The DNA for the CDR3 is TGTGCCAGCAGTCAAACGGGACGCAGGAGCTCCTACGAGCAGTACTTC. Its translation: CASSQTGRRSSYEQYF.

This clonotype was picked up many times. V usage is TRBV12-3 or TRBV12-4 and J usage is TRBJ1-2; D is unclear. V shed 2 bases and J shed 1 base, with 5 bases lying between them. CDR3 length equals 13 residues. For the CDR3, the DNA is TGTGCCAGCAGTTTAAACCGTAACTATGGCTACACCTTC. It yields the protein CASSLNRNYGYTF.

The gene calls are TRBV2 and TRBJ2-7, with D perhaps being TRBD1 or TRBD2 (7 bases each). Trimming shortened V by 10 bases and J by 7 bases, and 23 bases separated the two germline ends. The CDR3 is made up of 14 amino acids. CDR1 is SNHLY, CDR2 FYNNEI, per germline. Here the CDR3 reads CATVAWTQGGEQYF. Here the CDR3 DNA reads TGTGCCACCGTTGCGTGGACGCAGGGGGGGGAGCAGTACTTC. The complete variable domain, with remaining parts taken from reference TRBV2 and TRBJ2-7, reads EPEVTQTPSHQVTQMGQEVILRCVPISNHLYFYWYRQILGQKVEFLVSFYNNEISEKSEIFDDQFSVERPDGSNFTLKIRSTKLEDSAMYFCATVAWTQGGEQYFGPGTRLTVT.

V gene TRBV7-2 combines with J gene TRBJ2-1, with 7 bases fitting TRBD2. With 5 bases clipped from V and 9 bases from J, the junction kept 10 bases outside the gene matches. The germline V gene encodes CDR1 SGHTA and CDR2 FQGNSA. This CDR3 is built from 14 residues. The CDR3: CASSPSGTMGEQFF. The CDR3 DNA reads as TGTGCCAGCAGCCCGTCCGGGACTATGGGTGAGCAGTTCTTC.

V and J are TRBV9 and TRBJ2-5; no clear D. The ends were cut back, 0 bases at V and 7 bases at J, with 7 bases in the middle. This CDR3 is built from 12 residues. Germline lookup yields CDR1 SGDLS and CDR2 YYNGEE. CDR3 sequence (DNA): TGTGCCAGCAGCGTAGAGGCAGGGACCCAGTACTTC. It encodes CASSVEAGTQYF.

This clonotype was recorded at least ten times. The genes are TRBV28 and TRBJ2-5; perhaps TRBD2 as D (7 bases). Germline values: CDR1 MDHEN, CDR2 SYDVKM. The CDR3 is made up of 13 amino acids. V shed 7 bases and J shed 5 bases, with 14 bases lying between them. The CDR3 loop is CASKGGGPETQYF. The DNA for the CDR3 is TGTGCCAGCAAAGGGGGAGGGCCGGAGACCCAGTACTTC.

CDR3 protein: CASSFRRNQPQHF. CDR3 sequence (DNA): TGTGCCAGCAGTTTTAGGAGAAATCAGCCCCAGCATTTT. The chain joins TRBV27 to TRBJ1-5, with no clear D. Germline V gene data show CDR1 as MNHEY and CDR2 as SMNVEV (reference sequence). This CDR3 contains 13 residues. The V gene lost 3 bases and the J gene lost 4 bases, with 7 bases spanning the gap.

This chain uses TRBV7-3 with TRBJ2-3; 12 bases map to TRBD2. Germline V CDR1 and CDR2: SGHTA, FQGTGA. Losses at the gene ends were 0 bases for V and 10 bases for J; bases not matched to a gene: 5. The CDR3 is 15 residues long. Here the CDR3 reads CASSLTVTSGGPQYF. For the CDR3, the DNA is TGTGCCAGCAGCTTAACCGTGACTAGCGGGGGACCGCAGTATTTT.

This clonotype was detected a few times. The V and J genes are TRBV6-4 and TRBJ2-3; D is unresolved. V lost 2 bases and J lost 0, with 6 bases in between. The CDR3 sequence is 14 residues long. Germline lookup yields CDR1 MRHNA and CDR2 SNTAGT. CDR3 residues: CASSDGGSTDTQYF. The CDR3 DNA reads as TGTGCCAGCAGTGACGGCGGTAGCACAGATACGCAGTATTTT.

This clonotype was seen only a few times. The rearrangement joins TRBV9 to TRBJ2-1; D is uncertain. Trimming shortened V by 1 base and J by 6 bases, and 11 bases separated the two germline ends. The CDR3 runs to 14 residues. From germline, CDR1 is SGDLS and CDR2 YYNGEE. As DNA, the CDR3 is TGTGCCAGCAGCGTACAACGCCAATCCAATGAGCAGTTCTTC. Protein sequence: CASSVQRQSNEQFF.

The chain uses TRBV20-1 and TRBJ2-7, with D hard to call. Germline V gives CDR1 DFQATT, CDR2 SNEGSKA (reference sequence). Deletions cut 1 base from V and 0 bases from J, with 7 bases between. This CDR3 contains 13 residues. The CDR3 DNA is TGCAGTGCTAGAGGGCGGAACTCCTACGAGCAGTACTTC. This translates into CSARGRNSYEQYF.

This clonotype is a singleton in its sample. This rearrangement joins TRBV15 to TRBJ2-1; D gene ambiguous. Deletions cut 0 bases from V and 7 bases from J, with 10 bases between. Germline V lookup: CDR1 LNHNV, CDR2 YYDKDF (reference sequence). The CDR3 sequence is 14 residues long. The CDR3 nucleotides are TGTGCCACCAGCAGAGATCTAGTGGGGAATGAGCAGTTCTTC. Translated: CATSRDLVGNEQFF.